This T cell receptor beta chain was captured in a study of T cell repertoires in cytomegalovirus infection. Across the study: Alongside well-studied HLA-B-restricted CMV epitopes, recently identified HLA-C-restricted CMV epitopes were also used. From public TCR beta signatures came an indication of both CMV infection and matching HLA type.

Points on this clonotype: Antigen unknown.

V lost 6 bases, J lost 6 bases, and 9 bases stayed unmatched. Germline CDR1 LNHDA, CDR2 SQIVND (reference sequence). The CDR3 loop spans 15 amino acids. Study-level points and caveats: Accumulated public TCR beta family frequency recognized individuals carrying CMV together with the relevant HLA. Ex vivo responses were dominated by HLA-C-restricted CMV-specific TCR beta clonotypes.

One entry per CDR3 protein, called by TCRdb with MiXCR from the reads. This sample has about 310,000 distinct CDR3 sequences, with 25% found just once. The source is a human donor in good health (CMV status not recorded). Some clones in this sample may be carry-over from other donors' samples. The chain uses TRBV19 and TRBJ2-1; 9 nucleotides agree with TRBD2. The material was cultured PBMCs, obtained from culture after CMV antigen stimulation. Here the CDR3 reads CASSFSGSGGNEQFF. CDR3 DNA sequence: TGTGCCAGTAGCTTTAGCGGGAGTGGAGGCAATGAGCAGTTCTTC.